The rows below give T cell receptor beta chains drawn from one sample of a study of T cell responses to AZD1222 COVID-19 vaccine. Generated by immunoSEQ multiplex PCR, the TCRdb table keeps only in-frame clones and is missing some. This table holds 110,000 or so clones, approximately 93% found once. The specimen was peripheral blood, collected on day 0 of AZD1222 vaccination. The receptors originated from an adult in good health. Both conserved end residues are part of each CDR3. A D gene is named only where the DNA matches it firmly. A row's size may be missing; if present it is once, few, many or a size class.

>TRBJ1-2|TRBV7-2|NA|TRBD1
CASSPPRGQGGYTF
TGTGCCAGCAGCCCCCCCAGGGGGCAGGGTGGCTACACCTTC
>TRBJ1-2|TRBV6-5|few|NA
CASLEPGGYTF
TGTGCCAGCCTGGAGCCGGGTGGCTACACCTTC
>TRBJ1-6|TRBV18|NA|NA
CASSPRAADFSPLHF
TGTGCCAGCTCACCAAGAGCTGCAGATTTTTCACCCCTCCACTTT
>TRBJ2-6|TRBV4-3|NA|NA
CASSQRTTRVSGANVLTF
TGCGCCAGCAGCCAACGGACAACCAGAGTCTCTGGGGCCAACGTCCTGACTTTC
>TRBJ2-2|TRBV2|NA|NA
CASSEALSRGPWHGELFF
TGTGCCAGCAGTGAAGCGCTTTCTCGTGGACCATGGCACGGGGAGCTGTTTTTT
>TRBJ2-4|TRBV19|NA|TRBD2
CASSISSGGNIQYF
TGTGCCAGTAGTATTAGTAGCGGGGGTAACATTCAGTACTTC
>TRBJ2-1|TRBV27|once|TRBD1
CASSYRDRGHPEQFF
TGTGCCAGCAGTTATCGGGACAGGGGGCACCCTGAGCAGTTCTTC
>TRBJ1-2|TRBV5-4|NA|TRBD1
CASSLGDRDYGYTF
TGTGCCAGCAGCTTGGGGGACAGGGACTATGGCTACACCTTC
>TRBJ1-3|TRBV11-1|few|NA
CASSRTGFLSGNTIYF
TGTGCCAGCAGCCGTACAGGCTTCCTCTCTGGAAACACCATATATTTT
>TRBJ1-4|TRBV4-2|NA|NA
CASNVGGDEKLFF
TGTGCCAGCAACGTGGGGGGCGATGAAAAACTGTTTTTT
>TRBJ2-1|TRBV4-3|NA|NA
CASSYLLTANSYNEQFF
TGCGCCAGCAGCTACCTCTTGACAGCAAACTCCTACAATGAGCAGTTCTTC
>TRBJ2-3|TRBV2|NA|TRBD2
CASRKRTSGGTDTQYF
TGTGCCAGCAGAAAGAGGACTAGCGGGGGCACAGATACGCAGTATTTT
>TRBJ2-3|TRBV6-2/TRBV6-3|NA|NA
CASSYWSAGAADTQYF
TGTGCCAGCAGTTACTGGAGTGCGGGGGCGGCAGATACGCAGTATTTT
>TRBJ1-1|TRBV10-3|NA|NA
CAISESTLGGGTEAFF
TGTGCCATCAGTGAGTCGACTCTCGGGGGAGGAACTGAAGCTTTCTTT
>TRBJ2-1|TRBV5-6|NA|NA
CASRRSRDSIYEQFF
TGTGCCAGCAGGAGGTCCAGGGACTCTATCTATGAGCAGTTCTTC
>TRBJ1-2|TRBV27|few|TRBD1
CASRVYRQGVYYGYTF
TGTGCCAGCAGAGTTTACCGACAGGGGGTTTACTATGGCTACACCTTC
>TRBJ1-1|TRBV18|NA|NA
CASSTTVMNTEAFF
TGTGCCAGCTCGACAACGGTCATGAACACTGAAGCTTTCTTT
>TRBJ1-1|TRBV29-1|NA|NA
CSVDLMGVPGTEAFF
TGCAGCGTTGATCTAATGGGAGTCCCTGGGACTGAAGCTTTCTTT
>TRBJ1-5|TRBV28|NA|TRBD1
CASSLSGSTGGRVKPQHF
TGTGCCAGCAGTTTATCGGGGTCGACAGGGGGACGTGTTAAGCCCCAGCATTTT
>TRBJ2-6|TRBV9|once|NA
CASSVWGSGANVLTF
TGTGCCAGCAGCGTATGGGGCTCTGGGGCCAACGTCCTGACTTTC
>TRBJ2-1|TRBV5-1|NA|TRBD2
CASSHLGGRDYNEQFF
TGCGCCAGCAGCCACCTGGGAGGGAGGGACTACAATGAGCAGTTCTTC
>TRBJ2-1|TRBV19|NA|TRBD2
CASSILKRGVYNEQFF
TGTGCCAGTAGTATCTTGAAGCGGGGGGTATACAATGAGCAGTTCTTC
>TRBJ1-3|TRBV5-1|NA|NA
CASRLGTASGNTIYF
TGCGCCAGCAGACTGGGTACTGCCTCTGGAAACACCATATATTTT
>TRBJ2-7|TRBV19|NA|NA
CASSIQRDYEQYF
TGTGCCAGTAGTATTCAGAGGGACTACGAGCAGTACTTC
>TRBJ2-7|TRBV28|NA|NA
CASSSSNPYEQYF
TGTGCCAGCAGCTCCTCCAATCCCTACGAGCAGTACTTC
>TRBJ2-3|TRBV5-6|NA|NA
CASSSPLGDTQYF
TGTGCCAGCAGCTCACCCCTGGGGGATACGCAGTATTTT
>TRBJ2-7|TRBV15|NA|NA
CATSRARSYEQYF
TGTGCCACCAGCAGAGCGAGATCCTACGAGCAGTACTTC
>TRBJ1-5|TRBV24-1|once|NA
CATSDSWGAGNQPQHF
TGTGCCACCAGTGACTCCTGGGGGGCCGGCAATCAGCCCCAGCATTTT
>TRBJ1-1|TRBV10-2|NA|NA
CASRQTLNEAFF
TGCGCCAGCAGACAAACCCTTAATGAAGCTTTCTTT